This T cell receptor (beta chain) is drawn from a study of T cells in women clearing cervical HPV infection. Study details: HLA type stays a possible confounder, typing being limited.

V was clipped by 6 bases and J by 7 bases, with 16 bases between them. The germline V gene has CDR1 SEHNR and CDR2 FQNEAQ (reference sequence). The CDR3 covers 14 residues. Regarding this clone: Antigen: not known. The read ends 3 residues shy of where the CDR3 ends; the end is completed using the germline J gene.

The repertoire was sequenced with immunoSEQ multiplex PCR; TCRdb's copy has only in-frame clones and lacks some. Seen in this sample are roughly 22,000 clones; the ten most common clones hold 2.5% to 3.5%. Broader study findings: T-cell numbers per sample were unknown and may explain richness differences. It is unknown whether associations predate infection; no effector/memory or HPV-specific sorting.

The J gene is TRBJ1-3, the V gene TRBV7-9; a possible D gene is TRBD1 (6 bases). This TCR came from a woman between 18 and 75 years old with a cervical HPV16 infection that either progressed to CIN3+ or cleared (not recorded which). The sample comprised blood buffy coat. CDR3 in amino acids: CASSHRATGNTIYF. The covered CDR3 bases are TGTGCCAGCAGTCACAGGGCTACGGGGAACACC.